These 18 T cell receptor beta chains were sequenced from one sample in a study of shared clonotypes between healthy human individuals (dated by TCRdb to the early 2020s). Library generation was performed with the immunoSEQ multiplex PCR assay. This is the immuneACCESS table as TCRdb keeps it, with only in-frame sequences that have V and J called. A part of the clones is gone; compared with another copy, unresolved V genes explain less than half, and the rest is unexplained. A total of 2,100,000 or so clones appear in this sample, approximately 96% of them only once. The ten most abundant clones make up around 0.13% of the sample. Sequences were obtained from naive CD4+ T cells sorted from blood. Read against the paper, the sample's cell subset or site label means: CD45RA+ positively selected. Receptors were obtained from a man in his late teens or twenties in good health.

This clone was detected only once. The chain has TRBV19 and TRBJ1-4, with 7 bases matching TRBD1. Germline V gene sequence: CDR1 LNHDA, CDR2 SQIVND (reference sequence). V lost 5 bases to trimming and J lost 1 base; unmatched junction nucleotides: 4. The CDR3 spans 15 residues. The CDR3 sequence is CASSFYRGTNEKLFF. Here the CDR3 DNA reads TGTGCCAGTAGTTTCTACAGGGGAACTAATGAAAAACTGTTTTTT.

The chain uses TRBV30 and TRBJ1-2; D gene unclear. There are 13 residues in the CDR3. From germline, CDR1 is GTSNPN and CDR2 SVGIG (reference sequence). Trimming left V 1 base short and J 4 bases short, with 10 bases between. In nucleotides, the CDR3 is TGTGCCTGGAGTGGACTAGCGGCCTATGGCTACACCTTC. It translates to CAWSGLAAYGYTF.

Worth noting for this clone: This sample also contains other DNA sequences that code for the same CDR3. This chain joins TRBV6-5 and TRBJ1-5; D is unclear. The germline V gene encodes CDR1 MNHEY and CDR2 SVGAGI. The CDR3 is 14 amino acids. The V gene lost 2 bases and the J gene lost 1 base, with 6 bases spanning the gap. The chain's CDR3 is CASSYRESNQPQHF. The CDR3 coding sequence is TGTGCCAGCAGTTACAGGGAAAGCAATCAGCCCCAGCATTTT.

This chain connects TRBV5-4 to TRBJ2-7; D is undetermined. Germline-derived CDR1 and CDR2 are SGHNT and YYREEE (reference sequence). CDR3 size: 15 residues. The V and J ends lost 0 bases and 0 bases respectively, with 10 bases between them. CDR3 coding DNA: TGTGCCAGCAGCTTGGCGGACCGCCGCTCCTACGAGCAGTACTTC. The encoded protein is CASSLADRRSYEQYF.

This clone was observed a single time. The identical CDR3 is also encoded by other nucleotide sequences in the sample. This chain links TRBV12-5 with TRBJ2-7, with D hard to call. Trimming took 5 bases from V and 2 from J, leaving 4 bases between them. The V gene's germline CDR1 is LGHNT and CDR2 FRNRAP. The CDR3 is made up of 11 amino acids. The CDR3 is CASGLTYEQYF. For the CDR3, the DNA is TGTGCTAGTGGTCTAACCTACGAGCAGTACTTC.

The chain has TRBV20-1 and TRBJ2-1, with D unclear. The CDR3 runs to 10 residues. Per the germline V gene, CDR1 is DFQATT and CDR2 is SNEGSKA (reference sequence). Trimming pared 3 bases from V and 12 bases from J, leaving 9 bases between. The DNA of the CDR3 is TGCAGTGCTAGTCCCAGGCTGCAGTTCTTC. Encoded protein: CSASPRLQFF.

The chain recombines TRBV7-8 with TRBJ1-1; TRBD1 matches 9 bases. The CDR3 is 15 residues long. V was pared by 6 bases and J by 3 bases, with 8 bases of the junction left unmatched. Germline-derived CDR1 and CDR2 are SGHVS and FQNEAQ. The CDR3, as DNA: TGTGCCAGCAGGAACACCGGGACAGGGCACACTGAAGCTTTCTTT. Protein: CASRNTGTGHTEAFF.

A note on this clone: Distinct nucleotide sequences in the sample also encode this CDR3. The V gene is TRBV6-6, the J gene TRBJ1-5; a weak D match, TRBD1 (6 bases). V was clipped by 4 bases and J by 5 bases, with 6 bases between them. CDR1 and CDR2 from the germline V gene are MNHNY and SVGAGI (reference sequence). The CDR3 has 12 residues. The DNA for the CDR3 is TGTGCCAGCAGTTCAGGGGATCAGCCCCAGCATTTT. Translating it yields CASSSGDQPQHF.

This clone was detected only once. CDR3 DNA sequence: TGTGCCAGCAGCTCCCCTTTCCCAGGGGTCTTAAGGTTAACTGGAAACACCATATATTTT. It translates to CASSSPFPGVLRLTGNTIYF. The chain joins TRBV12-1 to TRBJ1-3; TRBD1 reflects the table's D call only, with no check against the DNA. TRBV12-1 constitutes a pseudogene. This CDR3 is 20 amino acids long.

The V gene is TRBV27, the J gene TRBJ2-7; TRBD1 aligns across 7 bases. The CDR3 loop spans 16 amino acids. The V segment lost 3 bases and the J segment 3 bases; nucleotides outside the gene matches: 11. Germline V gene data show CDR1 as MNHEY and CDR2 as SMNVEV (reference sequence). Here the CDR3 reads CASSLAGGTLFYEQYF. The CDR3 region has the DNA TGTGCCAGCAGTTTGGCAGGGGGAACCCTATTCTACGAGCAGTACTTC.

The chain joins TRBV4-1 to TRBJ1-6, with 8 bases that match TRBD1. Germline-derived CDR1 and CDR2 are MGHRA and YSYEKL. V lost 0 bases to trimming and J lost 8 bases; unmatched junction nucleotides: 12. CDR3 size: 18 residues. DNA of the CDR3: TGCGCCAGCAGCCAAGAAGGACCCCGGACAGGGTCACATTCACCCCTCCACTTT. Translating gives CASSQEGPRTGSHSPLHF.

This clone showed up just once. The V and J genes are TRBV30 and TRBJ2-7; D is uncertain. V was shortened by 7 bases and J by 3 bases, with 16 bases between the two germline ends. The germline V gene has CDR1 GTSNPN and CDR2 SVGIG (reference sequence). The CDR3 is 13 amino acids. The CDR3 DNA sequence: TGTGCCTCCTCCCGCGGATTTGGCTACGAGCAGTACTTC. Encoded protein: CASSRGFGYEQYF. Looking up the rest from reference TRBV30 and TRBJ2-7 gives the full variable domain: SQTIHQWPATLVQPVGSPLSLECTVEGTSNPNLYWYRQAAGRGLQLLFYSVGIGQISSEVPQNLSASRPQDRQFILSSKKLLLSDSGFYLCASSRGFGYEQYFGPGTRLTVT.

The chain combines TRBV7-2 with TRBJ2-5, with a weak D call TRBD2 (6 bases). From germline, CDR1 is SGHTA and CDR2 FQGNSA. The CDR3 has 14 residues. V lost 5 bases to trimming and J lost 5 bases, with 15 bases between them. The CDR3 loop is CASSPGGVTETQYF. CDR3 sequence (DNA): TGTGCCAGCAGCCCCGGCGGGGTAACCGAGACCCAGTACTTC.

The sample holds a few counts of this clone. This rearrangement joins TRBV28 to TRBJ1-6, with D perhaps TRBD1 (6 bases). V lost 1 base, J lost 19 bases, and 17 bases lay in between. The germline CDR1 and CDR2 sequences are MDHEN and SYDVKM. This CDR3 spans 13 amino acids. The chain's CDR3 is CASSLLRDKEGHF. CDR3 bases: TGTGCCAGCAGTTTATTACGGGACAAGGAAGGGCACTTT.

The rearrangement joins TRBV5-1 to TRBJ1-1; D ambiguous. CDR1 SGHRS and CDR2 YFSETQ come from the germline V gene. The CDR3 sequence is 15 residues long. V was shortened by 1 base and J by 5 bases, with 15 bases between the two germline ends. The CDR3 here is CASSLIRAGETEAFF. In DNA, the CDR3 is TGCGCCAGCAGCTTGATAAGGGCGGGTGAGACTGAAGCTTTCTTT.

In the case of this clone: The identical CDR3 is also encoded by other nucleotide sequences in the sample. The chain links TRBV10-3 to TRBJ2-1; no clear D gene. The CDR3 is 11 residues long. V was shortened by 6 bases and J by 5 bases, with 5 bases between the two germline ends. The germline V gene encodes CDR1 ENHRY and CDR2 SYGVKD. CDR3 sequence reads: CAISRDNEQFF. The CDR3, as DNA: TGTGCCATCAGCAGAGACAATGAGCAGTTCTTC.

The chain couples TRBV5-1 to TRBJ2-7; D remains ambiguous. This CDR3 region has 16 residues. Germline V lookup: CDR1 SGHRS, CDR2 YFSETQ. Trimming stripped 1 base from V and 4 bases from J, with 18 bases between. CDR3 residues: CASSLWADLSLYEQYF. As DNA, the CDR3 is TGCGCCAGCAGCTTGTGGGCAGATTTGAGCCTTTACGAGCAGTACTTC.

The chain couples TRBV5-4 to TRBJ2-3, with 7 nucleotides matching TRBD1. Per germline, CDR1 SGHNT and CDR2 YYREEE (reference sequence). The CDR3 contains 15 residues. V shed 4 bases and J 2 bases; nucleotides not matched to a gene: 7. In DNA, the CDR3 is TGTGCCAGCAGCGGCACCGGGACAGTCACAGATACGCAGTATTTT. This translates into CASSGTGTVTDTQYF.